This TCR beta chain originates from a study of metastatic and nonmetastatic thyroid tumors. For the study at large: Repertoires from blood and tumor or nodule tissue of malignant and benign thyroid patients were compared.

Turning to this clone: Its target is unknown.

Whole-study results and caveats: Across blood and tumor, TCR beta diversity in malignant thyroid tumors was reportedly significantly higher than in benign nodules.

V was cut by 1 base and J by 6 bases, with 16 bases left in between. This CDR3 contains 16 residues. Germline V CDR1 and CDR2: MGHRA, YSYEKL. Original methodology: It was from CDR3 differences across clinicopathological groups that a distant-metastasis classifier for papillary thyroid cancer was built. TCRdb used MiXCR to call clones anew from the PCR reads. Here the V and J calls rest on TCRdb's processing, not on the authors' analysis. The profile shows about 8,400 clones, approximately 30% of them singletons. None of the patients had undergone any treatment ahead of thyroid surgery. The receptor comes from a female donor with papillary thyroid cancer or a benign thyroid nodule (not recorded which). Some clones in this sample may be carry-over from other donors' samples. The sequencing input was tumor tissue. This chain uses TRBV4-1 with TRBJ2-1, with a tentative D call TRBD2 (6 bases). The CDR3 spells CASSQVGPAGVNEQFF. In nucleotides, the CDR3 is TGCGCCAGCAGCCAAGTTGGCCCAGCGGGCGTCAATGAGCAGTTCTTC.